One sample yielded the 20 T cell receptor beta chains listed below, sequenced in a study of cytomegalovirus exposure and HLA in healthy donors (dated by TCRdb to about 2017). The library was generated by the immunoSEQ multiplex PCR assay. For the multiplex PCR, a mixture combining 60 forward primers for TCR Vbeta segments and 13 reverse primers for TCR Jbeta segments was used. Drawn from immuneACCESS, this table holds only the in-frame rearrangements with V and J called that TCRdb kept. Clones are partly lost; checked studies trace under half to an unresolved V gene and leave the rest unexplained. The sample data list about 130,000 clones, and 74% of these were observed just once. The ten largest clones take up 5.8% of the sample. The sequenced sample consisted of PBMCs. The receptors stem from a woman aged 45-65 years in good health and CMV-seropositive.

This rearrangement joins TRBV2 to TRBJ1-5; the match to TRBD1 covers 10 bases. Germline V lookup: CDR1 SNHLY, CDR2 FYNNEI. This CDR3 has 14 amino acids. V was pared by 3 bases and J by 10 bases, with 6 bases of the junction left unmatched. The CDR3 DNA is TGTGCCAGCAGTGATCGACAGGGGGCAAATCCCCAGCATTTT. Protein: CASSDRQGANPQHF.

The chain is built from TRBV2 and TRBJ2-3, with 10 bases matching TRBD2. Looked up from germline, CDR1 is SNHLY and CDR2 is FYNNEI. V lost 2 bases to trimming and J lost 6 bases; unmatched junction nucleotides: 8. This CDR3 contains 16 residues. CDR3 loop: CASSERPSGGWDTQYF. The CDR3 DNA reads TGTGCCAGCAGTGAACGGCCTAGCGGGGGCTGGGATACGCAGTATTTT.

This clone was recorded a few times. This chain joins TRBV5-6 and TRBJ2-3; D may be TRBD1 (5 bases). Germline lookup yields CDR1 SGHDT and CDR2 YYEEEE. The CDR3 runs to 13 residues. V was clipped by 6 bases and J by 2 bases, with 10 bases between them. CDR3 in DNA: TGTGCCAGCATTGGGGCCCACACAGATACGCAGTATTTT. Translated, it gives CASIGAHTDTQYF.

This clone has a handful of counts. This chain joins TRBV5-4 and TRBJ1-1; 7 bases agree with TRBD1. Germline loops: CDR1 SGHNT, CDR2 YYREEE (reference sequence). This CDR3 has 16 residues. Trimming removed 4 bases from V and 2 bases from J; junction bases left unmatched: 11. DNA for the CDR3: TGTGCCAGCAGCCGACATACAGGGGAACGCAACACTGAAGCTTTCTTT. This translates into CASSRHTGERNTEAFF. The complete variable domain, with remaining parts taken from reference TRBV5-4 and TRBJ1-1, reads ETGVTQSPTHLIKTRGQQVTLRCSSQSGHNTVSWYQQALGQGPQFIFQYYREEENGRGNFPPRFSGLQFPNYSSELNVNALELDDSALYLCASSRHTGERNTEAFFGQGTRLTVV.

The genes are TRBV19 and TRBJ1-1; D unresolved. V gave up 6 bases and J gave up 1 base, with 9 bases separating them. The CDR3 is 13 amino acids. Germline CDR1 LNHDA, CDR2 SQIVND (reference sequence). CDR3 DNA sequence: TGTGCCAGTAGCGATCTTAGGAACACTGAAGCTTTCTTT. Translated: CASSDLRNTEAFF.

V and J are TRBV19 and TRBJ1-4; no clear D. Between the trimmed V and J ends, which lost 9 bases and 10 bases, there was a span of 15 bases. The CDR3 loop spans 12 amino acids. Germline values: CDR1 LNHDA, CDR2 SQIVND (reference sequence). The CDR3 is CASKAAPRKLFF. In nucleotides, the CDR3 is TGTGCCAGCAAAGCCGCGCCACGAAAACTGTTTTTT.

The CDR3 here is CASSQEEGTNEKLFF. The CDR3 DNA reads as TGTGCCAGCAGCCAAGAGGAGGGAACTAATGAAAAACTGTTTTTT. The chain recombines TRBV4-2 with TRBJ1-4; D unclear. CDR1 and CDR2 from the germline V gene are LGHNA and YNFKEQ. Between the trimmed V and J ends, which lost 0 bases and 1 base, there was a span of 6 bases. The CDR3 extends over 15 amino acids.

The rearrangement joins TRBV7-8 to TRBJ2-1; possibly TRBD1 for D (5 bases). CDR3 length equals 13 residues. The V end lost 1 base, the J end lost 4 bases, and 5 bases lay between the germline ends. Germline CDR1 reads SGHVS; CDR2 reads FQNEAQ. This chain's CDR3 is CASSLDRYNEQFF. Here the CDR3 DNA reads TGTGCCAGCAGCTTAGACAGGTACAATGAGCAGTTCTTC.

Only a few counts were recorded for this clone. This chain links TRBV11-3 with TRBJ2-5; D perhaps matches TRBD2 (7 bases). V was cut by 5 bases and J by 1 base, with 14 bases left in between. CDR3 length equals 15 residues. Looked up from germline, CDR1 is SGHNT and CDR2 is YENEEA. This CDR3 is CASSLGGGTQETQYF. As DNA, the CDR3 is TGTGCCAGCAGCCTGGGAGGGGGAACCCAAGAGACCCAGTACTTC.

A single count supports this clone. The chain carries TRBV7-2 and TRBJ2-7; D not resolved. Germline V CDR1 and CDR2: SGHTA, FQGNSA. V lost 3 bases, J lost 5 bases, and 11 bases lay in between. The CDR3 is 13 residues long. CDR3 in amino acids: CASSFGPQDEQYF. The CDR3 bases are TGTGCCAGCAGCTTTGGGCCCCAAGACGAGCAGTACTTC.

The chain carries TRBV5-1 and TRBJ2-3; tentative D call: TRBD2 (6 bases). Trimming shortened V by 4 bases and J by 2 bases, and 14 bases separated the two germline ends. The CDR3 loop spans 15 amino acids. CDR1 SGHRS and CDR2 YFSETQ come from the germline V gene. Here the CDR3 reads CASSLLGGTTDTQYF. The CDR3 DNA reads as TGCGCCAGCAGCCTGTTGGGCGGGACCACAGATACGCAGTATTTT.

This clone was picked up a small number of times. This chain uses TRBV4-3 with TRBJ1-5; D not certain. V shed 1 base and J shed 0 bases, with 7 bases lying between them. Germline CDR1 reads LGHNA; CDR2 reads YSLEER. CDR3 length: 15 residues. The CDR3: CASSQAWLSNQPQHF. As DNA, the CDR3 is TGCGCCAGCAGCCAAGCTTGGCTTAGCAATCAGCCCCAGCATTTT.

The rearrangement uses TRBV6-1 and TRBJ2-5, with TRBD1 matching 9 bases. V was clipped by 8 bases and J by 5 bases; unmatched bases: 6. The CDR3 extends over 13 amino acids. Germline assignment: CDR1 MNHNS and CDR2 SASEGT. CDR3 in DNA: TGTGCCAGCCGGGACAGGGTTTTGGAGACCCAGTACTTC. It yields the protein CASRDRVLETQYF.

This clone was seen more than once but under ten times. This chain connects TRBV5-1 to TRBJ2-5; 11 nucleotides agree with TRBD2. Germline V gene data show CDR1 as SGHRS and CDR2 as YFSETQ. CDR3 length: 16 amino acids. V shed 4 bases and J 3 bases; nucleotides not matched to a gene: 8. CDR3 DNA: TGCGCCAGCAGCGGGGGACTAGCGGCAAATAAAGAGACCCAGTACTTC. Translation gives CASSGGLAANKETQYF.

This clone was detected once. The V and J genes are TRBV7-9 and TRBJ1-2, with a tentative D call TRBD1 (6 bases). The V end was cut by 5 bases, the J end by 8 bases, with 24 bases between. Germline V lookup: CDR1 SEHNR, CDR2 FQNEAQ (reference sequence). There are 16 residues in the CDR3. The CDR3 is CASSERPITGLYGYTF. The CDR3 DNA reads as TGTGCCAGCAGCGAACGACCTATTACAGGGCTCTACGGCTACACCTTC.

This chain uses TRBV15 with TRBJ1-2; D possibly corresponds to TRBD1 (6 bases). Trimming left V 0 bases short and J 8 bases short, with 10 bases between. The CDR3 sequence is 13 residues long. CDR1 is LNHNV and CDR2 is YYDKDF in the germline V gene (reference sequence). The CDR3 coding sequence is TGTGCCACCAGCAGAGATACAGGGAGCGGCTACACCTTC. Its translation is CATSRDTGSGYTF.

The chain recombines TRBV11-2 with TRBJ2-5, with TRBD2 as a possible D gene (6 bases). The V and J ends lost 7 bases and 5 bases respectively, with 20 bases between them. CDR1 and CDR2 (germline): SGHAT, FQNNGV. The CDR3 is made up of 15 amino acids. In DNA form, the CDR3 reads TGTGCCAGCACCCCCGGTCCGGGGGTTGGGGAGACCCAGTACTTC. This translates into CASTPGPGVGETQYF.

J is TRBJ2-7 and V is TRBV12-5; TRBD2 aligns across 7 bases. This CDR3 region has 13 residues. Germline V gene data show CDR1 as LGHNT and CDR2 as FRNRAP. Trimming took 5 bases from V and 0 from J; bases not matched to a gene: 1. Here the CDR3 DNA reads TGTGCTAGTGGTCCGGGGGGCTCCTACGAGCAGTACTTC. Protein product: CASGPGGSYEQYF.

V usage is TRBV6-1 and J usage is TRBJ1-1; TRBD1 matches at 9 bases. Per the germline V gene, CDR1 is MNHNS and CDR2 is SASEGT. The CDR3 extends over 15 amino acids. Trimming removed 3 bases from V and 6 bases from J; junction bases left unmatched: 8. Written as DNA, the CDR3 is TGTGCCAGCAGTGATCCGAGGACAGGGGTTCCTGAAGCTTTCTTT. Its translation is CASSDPRTGVPEAFF.

The table lists this clone with a count of one. V usage is TRBV29-1 and J usage is TRBJ1-2, with 8 bases matching TRBD1. The trim removed 6 bases at V and 8 bases at J, leaving 14 bases unmatched. Germline V lookup: CDR1 SQVTM, CDR2 ANQGSEA. This CDR3 comprises 14 residues. The DNA for the CDR3 is TGCAGCGTAACTGGGACAGGCGCTACCCGCGGCTACACCTTC. Residues: CSVTGTGATRGYTF. The variable domain in full, with the rest retrieved from reference TRBV29-1 and TRBJ1-2, is SAVISQKPSRDICQRGTSLTIQCQVDSQVTMMFWYRQQPGQSLTLIATANQGSEATYESGFVIDKFPISRPNLTFSTLTVSNMSPEDSSIYLCSVTGTGATRGYTFGSGTRLTVV.